The 22 T cell receptor beta chains below were found in one sample sequenced in a study of T cell responses to AZD1222 COVID-19 vaccine. Method: immunoSEQ multiplex PCR; TCRdb's copy keeps in-frame clones and lacks some. The data contain tens of thousands of clones, roughly 89% of them singletons. The source material was peripheral blood, sampled 28 days after the second AZD1222 dose. The receptors were gathered from an adult who received the AZD1222 COVID-19 vaccine.

This CDR3 is CASSLGTDNSPLHF. The DNA for the CDR3 is TGTGCCAGCAGCCTCGGGACAGATAATTCACCCCTCCACTTT. This sequence joins TRBV7-9 and TRBJ1-6; 7 nucleotides align to TRBD1. Trimming took 5 bases from V and 5 from J; bases not matched to a gene: 3. CDR1 and CDR2 from the germline V gene are SEHNR and FQNEAQ (reference sequence). This CDR3 is 14 amino acids long. Filled out from reference TRBV7-9 and TRBJ1-6, the complete variable domain reads DTGVSQNPRHKITKRGQNVTFRCDPISEHNRLYWYRQTLGQGPEFLTYFQNEAQLEKSRLLSDRFSAERPKGSFSTLEIQRTEQGDSAMYLCASSLGTDNSPLHFGNGTRLTVT.

The J gene is TRBJ1-5, the V gene TRBV4-2; D perhaps matches TRBD1 (6 bases). Germline V gene data show CDR1 as LGHNA and CDR2 as YNFKEQ. V shed 0 bases and J shed 3 bases, with 15 bases lying between them. There are 17 residues in the CDR3. The CDR3 DNA follows: TGTGCCAGCAGCCAAGAAGTTGTAAAGGGACACAATCAGCCCCAGCATTTT. It is translated as CASSQEVVKGHNQPQHF.

The chain has TRBV7-2 and TRBJ2-5, with D perhaps matching TRBD2 (6 bases). Trimming took off 6 bases at V and 5 bases at J, with 16 bases between the two ends. CDR3 length equals 14 residues. From germline, CDR1 is SGHTA and CDR2 FQGNSA. CDR3 bases: TGTGCCAGCAGTCAGGGAGGAGCCGGGGAGACCCAGTACTTC. It codes for CASSQGGAGETQYF.

The V call is TRBV30, the J call TRBJ2-7; D is tentatively TRBD1 or TRBD2 (5 bases each). V lost 2 bases to trimming and J lost 4 bases, with 15 bases between them. Looked up from germline, CDR1 is GTSNPN and CDR2 is SVGIG (reference sequence). The CDR3 runs to 14 residues. CDR3 sequence: CAWSKGTGAYEQYF. The CDR3 nucleotides read TGTGCCTGGAGTAAGGGGACCGGGGCGTACGAGCAGTACTTC. The full variable domain, its missing parts supplied by reference TRBV30 and TRBJ2-7, is SQTIHQWPATLVQPVGSPLSLECTVEGTSNPNLYWYRQAAGRGLQLLFYSVGIGQISSEVPQNLSASRPQDRQFILSSKKLLLSDSGFYLCAWSKGTGAYEQYFGPGTRLTVT.

V gene TRBV19 combines with J gene TRBJ2-6; D gene unclear. CDR3 length: 13 residues. Trimming pared 7 bases from V and 2 bases from J, leaving 6 bases between. CDR1 and CDR2 from the germline V gene are LNHDA and SQIVND (reference sequence). The CDR3 protein is CASTRAGANVLTF. In DNA, the CDR3 is TGTGCCAGTACCCGAGCTGGGGCCAACGTCCTGACTTTC.

V gene TRBV12-3 or TRBV12-4 combines with J gene TRBJ1-5; TRBD1 agrees at 8 bases. The CDR3 runs to 12 residues. With 5 bases clipped from V and 7 bases from J, the junction kept 1 base outside the gene matches. CDR3 sequence: CASSRTGQPQHF. The CDR3, as DNA: TGTGCCAGCAGTAGGACAGGGCAGCCCCAGCATTTT.

The V and J genes are TRBV6-1 and TRBJ2-3; the D gene is possibly TRBD2 (6 bases). This CDR3 is built from 11 residues. The germline CDR1 and CDR2 sequences are MNHNS and SASEGT. Trimming took 9 bases from V and 8 from J, leaving 12 bases between them. The CDR3 spells CASQVGGTQYF. CDR3 coding DNA: TGTGCCAGTCAGGTCGGGGGTACGCAGTATTTT.

The chain employs TRBV19 and TRBJ1-1, with D tentatively TRBD1 (5 bases). There are 18 residues in the CDR3. The germline CDR1 and CDR2 sequences are LNHDA and SQIVND (reference sequence). V shed 2 bases and J shed 3 bases, with 22 bases lying between them. The CDR3 here is CASSIIGRVGGSDTEAFF. The DNA for the CDR3 is TGTGCCAGTAGTATAATCGGTAGGGTGGGGGGGAGCGACACTGAAGCTTTCTTT.

The rearrangement joins TRBV5-8 to TRBJ1-5; possible D gene TRBD1, 5 bases. V lost 1 base, J lost 7 bases, and 12 bases lay in between. In germline, CDR1 is SGHTS, CDR2 YDEGEE. The CDR3 runs to 14 residues. The CDR3 reads CASSLWVSGQPQHF. As DNA, the CDR3 is TGTGCCAGCAGCTTGTGGGTGTCAGGGCAGCCCCAGCATTTT.

The chain recombines TRBV13 with TRBJ2-3; D remains unclear. Germline CDR1 reads PRHDT; CDR2 reads FYEKMQ (reference sequence). The CDR3 is 15 amino acids. V lost 5 bases and J lost 0, with 12 bases in between. CDR3 nucleotide sequence: TGTGCCAGCAGCGAATACAAAGCTAGCACAGATACGCAGTATTTT. It specifies CASSEYKASTDTQYF. Using reference TRBV13 and TRBJ2-3 for the parts outside the CDR3, the full variable domain is AAGVIQSPRHLIKEKRETATLKCYPIPRHDTVYWYQQGPGQDPQFLISFYEKMQSDKGSIPDRFSAQQFSDYHSELNMSSLELGDSALYFCASSEYKASTDTQYFGPGTRLTVL.

This chain connects TRBV2 to TRBJ1-2; TRBD1 agrees at 11 bases. In germline, CDR1 is SNHLY, CDR2 FYNNEI. This CDR3 is 15 amino acids long. V trimming: 10 bases; J trimming: 4 bases; junction bases outside the gene matches: 11. CDR3 coding DNA: TGTGCCACCGACCTCATCGGGACAGGGGGCTATGGCTACACCTTC. Translating it yields CATDLIGTGGYGYTF. Drawing the rest from reference TRBV2 and TRBJ1-2, the complete variable domain is EPEVTQTPSHQVTQMGQEVILRCVPISNHLYFYWYRQILGQKVEFLVSFYNNEISEKSEIFDDQFSVERPDGSNFTLKIRSTKLEDSAMYFCATDLIGTGGYGYTFGSGTRLTVV.

J is TRBJ2-3 and V is TRBV6-5, with TRBD2 as a possible D gene (5 bases). Looked up from germline, CDR1 is MNHEY and CDR2 is SVGAGI. V gave up 6 bases and J gave up 0 bases, with 10 bases separating them. The CDR3 has 14 amino acids. CDR3 coding DNA: TGTGCCAGCAGGGCGGGTACTAGCACAGATACGCAGTATTTT. The encoded protein is CASRAGTSTDTQYF.

This sequence joins TRBV27 and TRBJ1-2; 8 bases are shared with TRBD1. The CDR3 totals 13 residues. CDR1 is MNHEY, CDR2 SMNVEV, per germline (reference sequence). Trimming took 7 bases from V and 3 from J; bases not matched to a gene: 4. This CDR3 reads CASKQQGDYGYTF. CDR3 coding DNA: TGTGCCAGCAAACAACAGGGGGACTATGGCTACACCTTC.

The chain employs TRBV2 and TRBJ2-7; 9 nucleotides align to TRBD1. CDR1 is SNHLY, CDR2 FYNNEI, per germline. The V gene end was trimmed by 4 bases and the J gene end by 5 bases; junction bases not matched to a gene: 3. The CDR3 totals 13 residues. The DNA of the CDR3 is TGTGCCAGCAGTGTGGACAGGGGAAACGAGCAGTACTTC. This sequence encodes CASSVDRGNEQYF.

The rearrangement uses TRBV6-5 and TRBJ2-2; 10 positions match TRBD2. Germline lookup yields CDR1 MNHEY and CDR2 SVGAGI. CDR3 size: 16 residues. V shed 2 bases and J 5 bases; nucleotides not matched to a gene: 5. This CDR3 reads CASSYGAGGITGELFF. For the CDR3, the DNA is TGTGCCAGCAGTTACGGAGCGGGGGGGATTACCGGGGAGCTGTTTTTT.

This clone was picked up one time. The chain combines TRBV7-2 with TRBJ2-2; weak D call: TRBD1 (5 bases). The germline V gene has CDR1 SGHTA and CDR2 FQGNSA. The CDR3 sequence is 14 residues long. With 11 bases removed from V and 0 bases from J, the gap between germline ends came to 13 bases. CDR3 in amino acids: CAFKAGTNTGELFF. DNA of the CDR3: TGTGCCTTCAAGGCAGGGACGAACACCGGGGAGCTGTTTTTT.

The rearrangement links TRBV11-1 to TRBJ1-4; 8 bases match TRBD1. Trimming took 1 base from V and 10 from J; bases not matched to a gene: 5. The length of the CDR3 is 14 residues. Germline loops: CDR1 SGHAT, CDR2 FQDESV (reference sequence). CDR3 DNA: TGTGCCAGCAGCTTAGGTGGACAGGGCGGAAAACTGTTTTTT. As protein: CASSLGGQGGKLFF.

This sequence joins TRBV28 and TRBJ1-2, with 10 bases matching TRBD1. The V gene end was trimmed by 6 bases and the J gene end by 4 bases; junction bases not matched to a gene: 17. Germline loops: CDR1 MDHEN, CDR2 SYDVKM. This CDR3 comprises 18 residues. CDR3 coding DNA: TGTGCCAGCAGCAGTTTGGAATCCCCGGGACAGGGGAGCTATGGCTACACCTTC. Protein product: CASSSLESPGQGSYGYTF.

V usage is TRBV2 and J usage is TRBJ2-7; TRBD1 matches 7 bases. CDR1 is SNHLY, CDR2 FYNNEI, per germline. The CDR3 runs to 14 residues. J was trimmed by 5 bases and V by 8 bases; bases with no gene match: 12. CDR3 nucleotide sequence: TGTGCCAGCCATACATTGGGTACAGGGGACGAGCAGTACTTC. Translating it yields CASHTLGTGDEQYF.

The chain carries TRBV6-5 and TRBJ1-4, with 9 positions matching TRBD1. The CDR3 is 14 residues long. The trim removed 3 bases at V and 6 bases at J, leaving 2 bases unmatched. Germline loops: CDR1 MNHEY, CDR2 SVGAGI. CDR3: CASSYRTGDEKLFF. The DNA of the CDR3 is TGTGCCAGCAGTTATAGGACAGGGGATGAAAAACTGTTTTTT.

This clone was recorded only once. The chain carries TRBV11-2 and TRBJ2-1; D gene uncertain. Looked up from germline, CDR1 is SGHAT and CDR2 is FQNNGV. The germline V and J ends were trimmed by 5 bases and 10 bases, with 15 bases remaining between them. CDR3 length: 13 amino acids. CDR3 in amino acids: CASSRGRNVEQFF. In DNA form, the CDR3 reads TGTGCCAGCAGCCGCGGTCGGAACGTGGAGCAGTTCTTC.

The V call is TRBV4-2, the J call TRBJ1-1; 10 bases line up with TRBD1. The V and J ends lost 1 base and 4 bases, in that order; junction bases with no gene match: 9. This CDR3 region has 17 residues. Germline V lookup: CDR1 LGHNA, CDR2 YNFKEQ. CDR3 in DNA: TGTGCCAGCAGCCAAGTAGAGGGCAGGACAGGGGGCACTGAAGCTTTCTTT. Amino acids: CASSQVEGRTGGTEAFF.